This T cell receptor (beta chain) was observed in a study of blood T cell repertoires in COVID-19. Germline CDR1 is SGHNT and CDR2 is YENEEA. V shed 4 bases and J 6 bases; nucleotides not matched to a gene: 11. This CDR3 is built from 17 residues. TCRdb's copy holds only in-frame clones and misses some; the assay was immunoSEQ multiplex PCR. The sample lists 150,000 to 200,000 clones; 85% were seen once. The chain carries TRBV11-3 and TRBJ2-1; 11 bases line up with TRBD2. This receptor was taken from a person aged 65 to 85 with COVID-19, enrolled during active disease. Source material: peripheral blood. CDR3 DNA sequence: TGTGCCAGCAGCTGGCGCTCCGGGACTAGCGGCCTCAATGAGCAGTTCTTC. Protein: CASSWRSGTSGLNEQFF.